Listed here are 31 T cell receptor beta chains from one sample, sequenced in a study of siplizumab effects on memory and regulatory T cells. Using immunoSEQ multiplex PCR, the repertoire was profiled, and TCRdb retains in-frame clones only, with some absent. Among roughly 9,200 clones listed, over 60% were seen once. Sequenced: effector memory CD8+ T cells sorted from blood. Described subset: unstimulated CD8+ effector memory T cells. The receptors here all came from a human donor in good health.

V usage is TRBV27 and J usage is TRBJ2-7; 8 positions match TRBD1. Per germline, CDR1 MNHEY and CDR2 SMNVEV (reference sequence). The ends lost 5 bases at V and 6 bases at J; junction bases unmatched: 6. The CDR3 contains 13 residues. The CDR3, as DNA: TGTGCCAGCAGTCCGACAGGGGCATTCGAGCAGTACTTC. Translated: CASSPTGAFEQYF.

This clone appeared a few times. This chain connects TRBV9 to TRBJ1-1; 12 bases match TRBD1. CDR1 is SGDLS, CDR2 YYNGEE, per germline. The CDR3 loop spans 15 amino acids. The V and J ends lost 2 bases and 2 bases, in that order; junction bases with no gene match: 1. CDR3 loop: CASSVGTGGNTEAFF. CDR3 nucleotides: TGTGCCAGCAGCGTCGGGACAGGGGGCAACACTGAAGCTTTCTTT.

This clone qualifies as medium-sized. This chain joins TRBV13 and TRBJ2-7; 8 nucleotides agree with TRBD2. Germline V gene lookup returns CDR1 PRHDT and CDR2 FYEKMQ (reference sequence). Losses at the gene ends were 7 bases for V and 1 base for J; bases not matched to a gene: 9. The CDR3 contains 15 residues. The CDR3: CASTKKRELSYEQYF. The CDR3 region has the DNA TGTGCCAGCACCAAGAAGCGGGAGTTATCCTACGAGCAGTACTTC.

The chain carries TRBV30 and TRBJ2-1, with D hard to call. The V gene lost 0 bases and the J gene lost 0 bases, with 12 bases spanning the gap. Germline lookup yields CDR1 GTSNPN and CDR2 SVGIG (reference sequence). The CDR3 consists of 16 residues. In DNA, the CDR3 is TGTGCCTGGAGTGTAATGGCGGTTCGCTCCTACAATGAGCAGTTCTTC. Protein: CAWSVMAVRSYNEQFF.

The chain links TRBV6-6 to TRBJ1-2; tentatively, D is TRBD1 (6 bases). Trimming left V 4 bases short and J 4 bases short, with 13 bases between. This CDR3 region has 14 residues. CDR1 is MNHNY, CDR2 SVGAGI, per germline (reference sequence). CDR3 nucleotide sequence: TGTGCCAGCAGTTGGGGGGCCTTCCTCTATGGCTACACCTTC. It is translated as CASSWGAFLYGYTF.

Notes on this clone: At one boundary the junction diverges from the germline segment, which might be a read error. This chain uses TRBV27 with TRBJ1-1, with unresolved D. CDR1 is MNHEY and CDR2 is SMNVEV in the germline V gene (reference sequence). The CDR3 runs 13 residues. Written as DNA, the CDR3 is TGTGCCGGCAGTTCATCCACATCCCCAGTAGCTTTCTTT. Translating it yields CAGSSSTSPVAFF.

This sequence joins TRBV2 and TRBJ2-3; 10 bases fit TRBD1. CDR1 and CDR2 from the germline V gene are SNHLY and FYNNEI. This CDR3 has 15 residues. V shed 6 bases and J 3 bases; nucleotides not matched to a gene: 6. CDR3 protein: CASRYRDRGTDTQYF. The CDR3 DNA sequence: TGTGCCAGCAGATACCGGGACAGGGGAACAGATACGCAGTATTTT.

CDR3 amino acids: CASSVEQAPGEQYF. The CDR3 coding sequence is TGTGCCAGCAGCGTAGAACAGGCCCCAGGAGAGCAGTACTTC. The chain joins TRBV9 to TRBJ2-7; a weak D match, TRBD1 (5 bases). V was shortened by 0 bases and J by 7 bases, with 14 bases between the two germline ends. CDR1 and CDR2 (germline): SGDLS, YYNGEE. This CDR3 is 14 amino acids long.

The chain couples TRBV7-8 to TRBJ2-3; the D gene could be TRBD1 or TRBD2 (6 bases each). There are 15 residues in the CDR3. V was trimmed by 5 bases and J by 6 bases, leaving 18 bases between them. Germline CDR1 and CDR2: SGHVS and FQNEAQ. The CDR3 region is CASSQNKGGWDTQYF. CDR3 in DNA: TGTGCCAGCAGCCAAAACAAGGGGGGCTGGGATACGCAGTATTTT.

This clone showed up just once. CDR3 region: CASSFWDSSYEQYF. In nucleotides, the CDR3 is TGTGCCAGCAGCTTTTGGGACAGCTCCTACGAGCAGTACTTC. The V and J genes are TRBV5-5 and TRBJ2-7, with 7 bases lining up with TRBD1. CDR1 is SGHKS and CDR2 is YYEKEE in the germline V gene (reference sequence). V dropped 2 bases and J dropped 0; count of bases not matched to a gene: 2. The CDR3 is 14 residues long.

This clone was seen more than once but under ten times. V gene TRBV6-4 combines with J gene TRBJ2-3; 13 bases are a match to TRBD2. This CDR3 comprises 15 residues. The germline CDR1 and CDR2 sequences are MRHNA and SNTAGT. V shed 2 bases and J 4 bases; nucleotides not matched to a gene: 0. CDR3 sequence reads: CASSDTSGGADTQYF. The CDR3 DNA reads as TGTGCCAGCAGTGACACTAGCGGGGGGGCAGATACGCAGTATTTT.

The chain recombines TRBV6-5 with TRBJ1-2; no clear D gene. Trimming pared 2 bases from V and 2 bases from J, leaving 15 bases between. Germline V gene lookup returns CDR1 MNHEY and CDR2 SVGAGI. This CDR3 has 16 amino acids. The CDR3 DNA sequence: TGTGCCAGCAGTTACCGCGCCGCTGGCACAAACTATGGCTACACCTTC. This translates into CASSYRAAGTNYGYTF.

The chain couples TRBV6-1 to TRBJ2-7, with TRBD1 identical over 9 bases. The CDR3 covers 15 residues. V was pared by 2 bases and J by 5 bases, with 7 bases of the junction left unmatched. Germline V gene sequence: CDR1 MNHNS, CDR2 SASEGT. The CDR3 is CASSENPTGGNEQYF. The CDR3, as DNA: TGTGCCAGCAGTGAAAACCCGACAGGGGGTAACGAGCAGTACTTC.

This chain joins TRBV27 and TRBJ2-3; D is undetermined. The CDR3 covers 15 residues. V lost 0 bases to trimming and J lost 7 bases, with 14 bases between them. Germline loops: CDR1 MNHEY, CDR2 SMNVEV (reference sequence). In DNA form, the CDR3 reads TGTGCCAGCAGTTTATCGGGCGCTGTTTCGAATACGCAGTATTTT. Its translation: CASSLSGAVSNTQYF.

The genes are TRBV27 and TRBJ2-1; no clear D gene. The germline CDR1 and CDR2 sequences are MNHEY and SMNVEV (reference sequence). The CDR3 has 13 residues. Between the trimmed V and J ends, which lost 4 bases and 4 bases, there was a span of 8 bases. The CDR3 region is CASSSDSYNEQFF. The CDR3 DNA follows: TGTGCCAGCAGTTCCGACTCATACAATGAGCAGTTCTTC.

The chain combines TRBV15 with TRBJ2-2; no firm D call. V was cut by 3 bases and J by 4 bases, with 9 bases left in between. Per germline, CDR1 LNHNV and CDR2 YYDKDF (reference sequence). The CDR3 is 14 residues long. The CDR3 here is CATSSSLGTGELFF. The CDR3 DNA sequence: TGTGCCACCAGCAGTTCTTTAGGCACCGGGGAGCTGTTTTTT.

The chain carries TRBV27 and TRBJ1-2; D possibly corresponds to TRBD1 (5 bases). Per the germline V gene, CDR1 is MNHEY and CDR2 is SMNVEV (reference sequence). This CDR3 comprises 13 residues. V lost 3 bases and J lost 5, with 10 bases in between. CDR3 sequence reads: CASSFGADYGYTF. The DNA for the CDR3 is TGTGCCAGCAGTTTTGGGGCGGATTATGGCTACACCTTC.

This clone has a handful of counts. The chain joins TRBV6-4 to TRBJ2-3, with 11 bases that match TRBD2. Germline CDR1 MRHNA, CDR2 SNTAGT. The CDR3 has 16 residues. J lost 2 bases, V lost 2 bases, and 3 bases had no gene match. CDR3 in amino acids: CASSDGTSGPTDTQYF. CDR3 DNA: TGTGCCAGCAGTGACGGGACTAGCGGCCCCACAGATACGCAGTATTTT.

The chain uses TRBV2 and TRBJ1-2, with a possible D match to TRBD1 (5 bases). Germline CDR1 reads SNHLY; CDR2 reads FYNNEI. The germline V and J ends were trimmed by 2 bases and 4 bases, with 14 bases remaining between them. There are 15 residues in the CDR3. CDR3 sequence (DNA): TGTGCCAGCAGTGAACAAACAGGTCAACGCTATGGCTACACCTTC. The encoded protein is CASSEQTGQRYGYTF.

In DNA form, the CDR3 reads TGTGCCAGCAGCTGGACAGGGTTCAATGGCTACACCTTC. Translated, it gives CASSWTGFNGYTF. The chain joins TRBV7-9 to TRBJ1-2; 8 positions match TRBD1. CDR1 SEHNR and CDR2 FQNEAQ come from the germline V gene (reference sequence). The CDR3 length is 13 residues. V was clipped by 4 bases and J by 6 bases; unmatched bases: 4.

J is TRBJ2-7 and V is TRBV7-8, with no clear D. CDR1 is SGHVS, CDR2 FQNEAQ, per germline. There are 15 residues in the CDR3. Trimming took 1 base from V and 5 from J, leaving 15 bases between them. CDR3 in DNA: TGTGCCAGCAGCTTAGTGGGCGGCCGCGGCCACGAGCAGTACTTC. Protein: CASSLVGGRGHEQYF.

CDR3 nucleotide sequence: TGTGCCAGCAGCTCCTTTGCCGCAACTAATGAAAAACTGTTTTTT. This gives the protein CASSSFAATNEKLFF. J is TRBJ1-4 and V is TRBV7-9; D unclear. The V end was cut by 4 bases, the J end by 0 bases, with 9 bases between. Germline V gene data show CDR1 as SEHNR and CDR2 as FQNEAQ (reference sequence). The length of the CDR3 is 15 residues. The whole variable domain, remainder taken from reference TRBV7-9 and TRBJ1-4, is DTGVSQNPRHKITKRGQNVTFRCDPISEHNRLYWYRQTLGQGPEFLTYFQNEAQLEKSRLLSDRFSAERPKGSFSTLEIQRTEQGDSAMYLCASSSFAATNEKLFFGSGTQLSVL.

The chain uses TRBV19 and TRBJ2-3, with 7 bases identical to TRBD2. V shed 7 bases, J shed 3 bases, and the junction held 10 bases outside the gene matches. CDR3 length: 15 residues. Germline V gene data show CDR1 as LNHDA and CDR2 as SQIVND (reference sequence). CDR3 nucleotide sequence: TGTGCCAGTAAACTTCTCGGGGGGACGACAGATACGCAGTATTTT. The encoded protein is CASKLLGGTTDTQYF.

The CDR3 sequence is CASSARDRNPSEQYF. The CDR3, as DNA: TGTGCCAGCAGCGCGAGGGACAGGAACCCCTCCGAGCAGTACTTC. V is TRBV7-6 and J is TRBJ2-7; TRBD1 aligns across 8 bases. The junction had 12 bases not matched to a gene; V was cut back by 5 bases and J by 6 bases. The CDR3 covers 15 residues. Germline CDR1 and CDR2: SGHVS and FNYEAQ.

This chain connects TRBV15 to TRBJ2-3; a weak D match, TRBD1 (6 bases). Germline assignment: CDR1 LNHNV and CDR2 YYDKDF (reference sequence). The CDR3 consists of 15 residues. Deletions cut 4 bases from V and 0 bases from J, with 11 bases between. The CDR3: CATSNSRGSTDTQYF. The CDR3 nucleotides read TGTGCCACCAGCAACTCCAGGGGAAGCACAGATACGCAGTATTTT. The whole variable domain, remainder taken from reference TRBV15 and TRBJ2-3, is DAMVIQNPRYQVTQFGKPVTLSCSQTLNHNVMYWYQQKSSQAPKLLFHYYDKDFNNEADTPDNFQSRRPNTSFCFLDIRSPGLGDTAMYLCATSNSRGSTDTQYFGPGTRLTVL.

V usage is TRBV6-1 and J usage is TRBJ2-3; 10 positions match TRBD1. J lost 0 bases, V lost 3 bases, and 0 bases had no gene match. Germline lookup yields CDR1 MNHNS and CDR2 SASEGT. This CDR3 is built from 15 residues. The CDR3 coding sequence is TGTGCCAGCAGTGAGGGACAGGGGAGCACAGATACGCAGTATTTT. Its translation is CASSEGQGSTDTQYF.

The chain combines TRBV19 with TRBJ2-3, with 8 bases matching TRBD2. Looked up from germline, CDR1 is LNHDA and CDR2 is SQIVND (reference sequence). Unmatched junction bases numbered 10, after V lost 3 bases and J lost 2 bases. This CDR3 is built from 17 residues. CDR3 region: CASSILTGLGTTDTQYF. CDR3 DNA sequence: TGTGCCAGTAGTATTCTTACGGGACTAGGGACCACAGATACGCAGTATTTT.

This clone was recorded a few times. This chain uses TRBV19 with TRBJ2-7; D might be TRBD1 (6 bases). Germline-derived CDR1 and CDR2 are LNHDA and SQIVND (reference sequence). Between the trimmed V and J ends, which lost 0 bases and 6 bases, there was a span of 9 bases. This CDR3 region has 13 residues. The CDR3 region is CASSIDRGGEQYF. The CDR3, as DNA: TGTGCCAGTAGTATAGACAGGGGCGGCGAGCAGTACTTC.

The chain combines TRBV4-1 with TRBJ1-5, with D possibly being TRBD1 (5 bases). The CDR3 spans 13 residues. Germline CDR1 and CDR2: MGHRA and YSYEKL. V was pared by 8 bases and J by 2 bases, with 10 bases between. The CDR3 loop is CASGDWGNQPQHF. The CDR3 DNA reads TGCGCCAGCGGGGACTGGGGCAATCAGCCCCAGCATTTT.

V gene TRBV6-6 combines with J gene TRBJ1-3, with TRBD1 matching 7 bases. The trim removed 5 bases at V and 3 bases at J, leaving 7 bases unmatched. The germline gives CDR1 MNHNY, CDR2 SVGAGI (reference sequence). CDR3 length: 15 amino acids. CDR3 nucleotides: TGTGCCAGCAGTCTCCAGGGGGGACATGGAAACACCATATATTTT. Its translation is CASSLQGGHGNTIYF.

The chain links TRBV5-6 to TRBJ2-2, with D unclear. The V and J ends lost 4 bases and 4 bases respectively, with 8 bases between them. This CDR3 has 13 amino acids. Looked up from germline, CDR1 is SGHDT and CDR2 is YYEEEE. In nucleotides, the CDR3 is TGTGCCAGCAGCCCCTCGCTCACCGGGGAGCTGTTTTTT. This translates into CASSPSLTGELFF.